This TCR beta chain was identified during a study of CD8 T cells in Susac syndrome. Study findings and constraints: As acknowledged by the study, its TCR sequencing and HLA analysis included a relatively small number of individuals.

In regard to this clonotype: As yet, its antigen is unknown.

TCR beta sequences were obtained from blood CD8+ and CD4+ T cells. The multiple sclerosis controls were treatment-naive patients with relapsing-remitting disease that was stable or active. Germline trimming cut 0 bases from V and 3 bases from J; bases unmatched to any gene: 6. The CDR3 loop spans 16 amino acids. The V gene's germline CDR1 is LGHDT and CDR2 YNNKEL (reference sequence). Reverse transcription used about 0.45 to 1 ug RNA and random hexamers. One entry per CDR3 protein results from TCRdb running MiXCR on the immunoSEQ multiplex PCR reads. The table lists about 290,000 distinct CDR3 sequences, over 75% of them singletons.

The source material was CD8+ T cells from PBMCs. This receptor was obtained from a human donor with multiple sclerosis. The V and J genes are TRBV3-1 and TRBJ2-7; TRBD2 agrees at 9 bases. The CDR3 sequence: CASSQDTTSGLYEQYF. CDR3 in DNA: TGTGCCAGCAGCCAAGATACTACTAGCGGGCTCTACGAGCAGTACTTC.